This TCR beta chain was found in a study of T cell repertoires in cytomegalovirus infection. The wider study: Signatures in public TCR beta sequences pointed to both CMV infection and matching HLA type. Points from the study as a whole: Dominant in the ex vivo response were TCR beta clonotypes restricted by HLA-C and specific for CMV. The cumulative frequency of public TCR beta families identified carriers of CMV plus the relevant HLA.

From the reads, TCRdb called clonotypes with MiXCR, one entry per CDR3 protein. Of more than 140,000 distinct CDR3 sequences listed, 6.5% are singletons. V was clipped by 5 bases and J by 5 bases, with 12 bases between them. CDR1 and CDR2 (germline): SEHNR, FQNEAQ (reference sequence). The CDR3 is made up of 13 amino acids. This clonotype came up many times. Its antigen is unidentified. The chain joins TRBV7-9 to TRBJ2-5; D possibly corresponds to TRBD2 (6 bases). The TCR comes from a human donor in good health (CMV status not recorded). Some clones in this sample may be carry-over from other donors' samples. Sequenced sample: PBMCs. CDR3 coding DNA: TGTGCCAGCAGCCATGGCGGGGTGGAGACCCAGTACTTC. Translating it yields CASSHGGVETQYF. The full variable domain, completed using reference TRBV7-9 and TRBJ2-5, is DTGVSQNPRHKITKRGQNVTFRCDPISEHNRLYWYRQTLGQGPEFLTYFQNEAQLEKSRLLSDRFSAERPKGSFSTLEIQRTEQGDSAMYLCASSHGGVETQYFGPGTRLLVL.